Below, 26 T cell receptor beta chains from the same sample are listed, as sequenced in a study of early T cells in non-severe SARS-CoV-2 infection. TCRdb processed the 5' RACE reads anew with MiXCR; each CDR3 protein has one entry. The sample yields 50,000 to 70,000 distinct CDR3 sequences, roughly a tenth seen once. The source material was whole blood. These receptors all stem from an adult who was a healthcare worker with PCR-confirmed SARS-CoV-2 infection or an uninfected control (not recorded which).

In this sample, this clonotype turned up many times. The chain uses TRBV7-3 and TRBJ2-7; 10 nucleotides agree with TRBD2. Unmatched junction bases numbered 3, after V lost 5 bases and J lost 2 bases. The CDR3 covers 14 residues. Germline assignment: CDR1 SGHTA and CDR2 FQGTGA. CDR3 protein: CASSPSGSPYEQYF. Written as DNA, the CDR3 is TGTGCCAGCAGCCCTAGCGGGAGTCCCTACGAGCAGTACTTC. Looking up the rest from reference TRBV7-3 and TRBJ2-7 gives the full variable domain: GAGVSQTPSNKVTEKGKYVELRCDPISGHTALYWYRQSLGQGPEFLIYFQGTGAADDSGLPNDRFFAVRPEGSVSTLKIQRTERGDSAVYLCASSPSGSPYEQYFGPGTRLTVT.

The chain has TRBV28 and TRBJ2-7, with 7 bases fitting TRBD2. The CDR3 consists of 13 residues. J lost 0 bases, V lost 8 bases, and 4 bases had no gene match. Germline V gives CDR1 MDHEN, CDR2 SYDVKM. CDR3: CASWGGYSYEQYF. The CDR3 nucleotides read TGTGCCAGCTGGGGGGGGTACTCCTACGAGCAGTACTTC.

This clonotype came up a few times. The chain joins TRBV18 to TRBJ1-5; 8 nucleotides match TRBD1. V was clipped by 3 bases and J by 5 bases; unmatched bases: 6. CDR1 and CDR2 (germline): KGHSH, LQKENI. CDR3 length: 15 residues. The CDR3 spells CASSPGTGVYQPQHF. The CDR3, as DNA: TGTGCCAGCTCACCGGGGACAGGTGTTTATCAGCCCCAGCATTTT. The full variable domain, rest sourced from reference TRBV18 and TRBJ1-5, is NAGVMQNPRHLVRRRGQEARLRCSPMKGHSHVYWYRQLPEEGLKFMVYLQKENIIDESGMPKERFSAEFPKEGPSILRIQQVVRGDSAAYFCASSPGTGVYQPQHFGDGTRLSIL.

This sequence joins TRBV5-1 and TRBJ2-7, with TRBD2 matching 10 bases. After removal of 2 bases from V and 2 bases from J, the junction contained 4 bases not matched to a gene. The V gene's germline CDR1 is SGHRS and CDR2 YFSETQ. CDR3 length equals 15 residues. CDR3: CASSFLAGATYEQYF. The CDR3 DNA follows: TGCGCCAGCAGCTTCCTAGCGGGGGCGACCTACGAGCAGTACTTC.

The genes are TRBV7-9 and TRBJ2-7; 8 positions match TRBD1. CDR1 and CDR2 (germline): SEHNR, FQNEAQ (reference sequence). The junction had 5 bases not matched to a gene; V was cut back by 4 bases and J by 6 bases. There are 13 residues in the CDR3. The CDR3 spells CASSWTGLREQYF. The CDR3 region has the DNA TGTGCCAGCAGCTGGACAGGGTTGCGCGAGCAGTACTTC.

This clonotype showed up many times. This chain's CDR3 is CSALLDFNEQFF. For the CDR3, the DNA is TGCAGTGCCCTACTAGATTTCAATGAGCAGTTCTTC. The chain couples TRBV20-1 to TRBJ2-1; D perhaps matches TRBD2 (5 bases). Trimming took off 6 bases at V and 6 bases at J, with 12 bases between the two ends. CDR1 is DFQATT, CDR2 SNEGSKA, per germline (reference sequence). The CDR3 totals 12 residues.

The chain uses TRBV29-1 and TRBJ1-2, with D maybe TRBD1 (6 bases). The CDR3 consists of 13 residues. The germline V and J ends were trimmed by 3 bases and 1 base, with 9 bases remaining between them. Germline CDR1 is SQVTM and CDR2 is ANQGSEA. Here the CDR3 DNA reads TGCAGCGTTGACAGGGGTTTTAACTATGGCTACACCTTC. Residues: CSVDRGFNYGYTF.

The V call is TRBV6-1, the J call TRBJ1-5; 8 nucleotides match TRBD1. The CDR3 has 16 residues. Looked up from germline, CDR1 is MNHNS and CDR2 is SASEGT. V trimming: 4 bases; J trimming: 0 bases; junction bases outside the gene matches: 5. CDR3 residues: CASSATGEGSNQPQHF. CDR3 DNA: TGTGCCAGCAGTGCGACAGGGGAGGGTAGCAATCAGCCCCAGCATTTT.

The sample holds many counts of this clonotype. The V gene is TRBV5-6, the J gene TRBJ1-2, with a tentative D call TRBD1 (6 bases). The CDR3 consists of 14 residues. CDR1 and CDR2 from the germline V gene are SGHDT and YYEEEE. V gave up 1 base and J gave up 6 bases, with 13 bases separating them. For the CDR3, the DNA is TGTGCCAGCAGCTTGAATCCAGGGGCGCATGGCTACACCTTC. The encoded protein is CASSLNPGAHGYTF.

The sample holds many counts of this clonotype. The chain uses TRBV11-3 and TRBJ2-3, with D perhaps matching TRBD1 (6 bases). Trimming cost V 5 bases and J 10 bases, with 16 bases left between them. This CDR3 is built from 13 residues. Per germline, CDR1 SGHNT and CDR2 YENEEA. The CDR3 sequence: CASSITGNLPQYF. DNA for the CDR3: TGTGCCAGCAGCATCACAGGGAACCTTCCGCAGTATTTT.

V usage is TRBV12-3 or TRBV12-4 and J usage is TRBJ1-5; D call uncertain. This CDR3 is 14 amino acids long. Trimming removed 3 bases from V and 0 bases from J, with 6 bases in between. As DNA, the CDR3 is TGTGCCAGCAGTTTTTCAGGTAGCAATCAGCCCCAGCATTTT. Protein product: CASSFSGSNQPQHF.

V gene TRBV7-3 combines with J gene TRBJ2-5; weak D call: TRBD2 (6 bases). The germline gives CDR1 SGHTA, CDR2 FQGTGA. V lost 6 bases, J lost 2 bases, and 13 bases lay in between. This CDR3 spans 14 amino acids. The CDR3 DNA reads TGTGCCAGCAGTCCCGGACTAAAACAAGAGACCCAGTACTTC. Its protein is CASSPGLKQETQYF.

The rearrangement uses TRBV7-2 and TRBJ1-1, with D possibly matching TRBD1 (6 bases). Germline V gives CDR1 SGHTA, CDR2 FQGNSA. The CDR3 loop spans 15 amino acids. Trimming cost V 4 bases and J 4 bases, with 16 bases left between them. This CDR3 reads CASSSLGGKGTEAFF. CDR3 nucleotides: TGTGCCAGCAGCTCCCTGGGGGGCAAGGGCACTGAAGCTTTCTTT.

There are a few counts of this clonotype. The V and J genes are TRBV11-3 and TRBJ2-5, with D perhaps given as TRBD1 or TRBD2 (6 bases each). The germline V and J ends were trimmed by 5 bases and 1 base, with 14 bases remaining between them. Germline values: CDR1 SGHNT, CDR2 YENEEA. CDR3 length: 15 residues. CDR3 amino acids: CASSRYGGGQETQYF. CDR3 in DNA: TGTGCCAGCAGCCGGTATGGAGGGGGCCAAGAGACCCAGTACTTC.

This clonotype was detected ten times or more. Here the CDR3 DNA reads TGCAGCGTCTACGGGACAGGGGGTTTGCACACTGAAGCTTTCTTT. The encoded protein is CSVYGTGGLHTEAFF. This chain connects TRBV29-1 to TRBJ1-1, with 11 bases aligning to TRBD1. The CDR3 has 15 residues. Germline CDR1 and CDR2: SQVTM and ANQGSEA. Losses at the gene ends were 6 bases for V and 3 bases for J; bases not matched to a gene: 9. Variable domain in full (rest from reference TRBV29-1 and TRBJ1-1): SAVISQKPSRDICQRGTSLTIQCQVDSQVTMMFWYRQQPGQSLTLIATANQGSEATYESGFVIDKFPISRPNLTFSTLTVSNMSPEDSSIYLCSVYGTGGLHTEAFFGQGTRLTVV.

The sample holds a few counts of this clonotype. The genes are TRBV10-3 and TRBJ1-3; D ambiguous. The CDR3 spans 13 residues. The germline CDR1 and CDR2 sequences are ENHRY and SYGVKD. V was cut by 7 bases and J by 2 bases, with 9 bases left in between. CDR3 sequence reads: CAITRGPGNTIYF. The CDR3 DNA is TGTGCCATCACCCGAGGACCTGGAAACACCATATATTTT.

This clonotype has ten or more counts. V usage is TRBV5-4 and J usage is TRBJ1-2; 9 nucleotides match TRBD1. V was clipped by 1 base and J by 6 bases; unmatched bases: 7. This CDR3 contains 15 residues. Germline CDR1 SGHNT, CDR2 YYREEE (reference sequence). The CDR3 loop is CASSLNRGRPHGYTF. The CDR3 DNA reads as TGTGCCAGCAGCTTGAACAGGGGGCGGCCCCATGGCTACACCTTC.

This clonotype has a handful of counts. The V and J genes are TRBV27 and TRBJ1-2; 12 positions agree with TRBD1. Germline trimming cut 5 bases from V and 8 bases from J; bases unmatched to any gene: 9. Germline V CDR1 and CDR2: MNHEY, SMNVEV (reference sequence). This CDR3 is built from 15 residues. The CDR3, as DNA: TGTGCCAGCAGTCAAGGGACAGGGGGCGCTGGAGGCTACACCTTC. Amino acid sequence: CASSQGTGGAGGYTF.

This clonotype was found many times. The rearrangement uses TRBV20-1 and TRBJ2-5, with 9 bases fitting TRBD1. Germline lookup yields CDR1 DFQATT and CDR2 SNEGSKA (reference sequence). The CDR3 is 15 residues long. V shed 0 bases and J 5 bases; nucleotides not matched to a gene: 7. In DNA, the CDR3 is TGCAGTGCTAGAGATTCCGGGACAGGGATCGAGACCCAGTACTTC. It specifies CSARDSGTGIETQYF.

This clonotype has at least ten counts. The V and J genes are TRBV7-2 and TRBJ2-4; D is undetermined. There are 16 residues in the CDR3. V was pared by 0 bases and J by 0 bases, with 9 bases between. Looked up from germline, CDR1 is SGHTA and CDR2 is FQGNSA. In nucleotides, the CDR3 is TGTGCCAGCAGCTTAGCGTCGGATCTAGCCAAAAACATTCAGTACTTC. This encodes CASSLASDLAKNIQYF.

This clonotype was recorded many times. The V and J genes are TRBV18 and TRBJ2-2; D not resolved. The CDR3 sequence is 14 residues long. Germline loops: CDR1 KGHSH, CDR2 LQKENI. Trimming shortened V by 4 bases and J by 6 bases, and 12 bases separated the two germline ends. CDR3 DNA: TGTGCCAGCTCACAAGGAAGTGGGGCCGGGGAGCTGTTTTTT. This gives the protein CASSQGSGAGELFF.

This clonotype was seen many times. The chain joins TRBV5-1 to TRBJ2-3; TRBD2 aligns across 13 bases. From germline, CDR1 is SGHRS and CDR2 YFSETQ. CDR3 length: 14 amino acids. J lost 9 bases, V lost 4 bases, and 5 bases had no gene match. CDR3 DNA: TGCGCCAGCAGCCCCGGGACTAGCGGGACGACGCAGTATTTT. It translates to CASSPGTSGTTQYF.

The rearrangement uses TRBV28 and TRBJ1-1; possibly TRBD1 for D (6 bases). Trimming stripped 2 bases from V and 1 base from J, with 14 bases between. From germline, CDR1 is MDHEN and CDR2 SYDVKM. This CDR3 is 16 amino acids long. CDR3 nucleotides: TGTGCCAGCAGTTTACCCCCGGGGGCAGGGAACACTGAAGCTTTCTTT. Translated: CASSLPPGAGNTEAFF.

The table lists this clonotype with a few counts. The chain employs TRBV4-3 and TRBJ2-5, with 7 bases aligning to TRBD2. The CDR3 is made up of 15 amino acids. Germline-derived CDR1 and CDR2 are LGHNA and YSLEER. V lost 3 bases and J lost 6; bases outside the gene matches: 10. Here the CDR3 reads CASSQSPGLRQTQYF. The DNA for the CDR3 is TGCGCCAGCAGCCAGAGCCCGGGACTACGACAGACCCAGTACTTC.

At least ten counts were recorded for this clonotype. This chain connects TRBV27 to TRBJ2-3, with D perhaps given as TRBD1 or TRBD2 (5 bases each). Germline V gene sequence: CDR1 MNHEY, CDR2 SMNVEV (reference sequence). Trimming removed 5 bases at V and 14 bases at J, with 17 bases between. CDR3 length: 12 amino acids. The DNA of the CDR3 is TGTGCCAGCAGTGCCAGGGACCTCGATTGGTATTTT. Amino acid sequence: CASSARDLDWYF.

In this sample, this clonotype turned up a few times. The chain uses TRBV30 and TRBJ1-5; 7 bases agree with TRBD1. Germline V CDR1 and CDR2: GTSNPN, SVGIG (reference sequence). CDR3 length: 14 residues. With V trimmed by 0 bases and J by 4 bases, 3 bases remained unmatched. CDR3 region: CAWSVETGNQPQHF. The CDR3 DNA follows: TGTGCCTGGAGTGTTGAGACAGGGAATCAGCCCCAGCATTTT.